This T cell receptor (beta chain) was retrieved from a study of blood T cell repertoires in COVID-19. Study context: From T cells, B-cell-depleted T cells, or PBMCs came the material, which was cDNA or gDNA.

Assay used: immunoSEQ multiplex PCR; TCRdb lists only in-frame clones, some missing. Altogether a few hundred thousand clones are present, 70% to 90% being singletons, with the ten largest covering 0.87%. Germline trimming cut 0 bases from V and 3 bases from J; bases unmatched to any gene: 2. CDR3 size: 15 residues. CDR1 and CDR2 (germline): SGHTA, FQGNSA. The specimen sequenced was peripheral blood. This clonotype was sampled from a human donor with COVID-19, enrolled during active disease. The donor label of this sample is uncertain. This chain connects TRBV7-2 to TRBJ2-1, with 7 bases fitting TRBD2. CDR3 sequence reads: CASSLAAGFYNEQFF. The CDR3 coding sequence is TGTGCCAGCAGCTTAGCAGCGGGGTTCTACAATGAGCAGTTCTTC.